This T cell receptor beta chain was sequenced in a study of blood T cells in healthy people across ages. General study findings and limits: Older age went with lower TCR beta diversity per million T cells, in a roughly linear way.

A second about 7 to 12 cycle PCR used barcoded and J-beta primers. A tag from a template-switch adaptor with 12 random nucleotides marked each cDNA molecule. TCRdb itself ran the 5' RACE reads through MiXCR, one entry per CDR3 protein. The data show 910,000 or so distinct CDR3 sequences, just over 50% seen once. The CDR3 consists of 14 residues. Germline CDR1 and CDR2: SGDLS and YYNGEE. V was trimmed by 0 bases and J by 4 bases, leaving 10 bases between them. The authors isolated at least 6.5 million PBMCs per sample. With respect to this clonotype: Its target is unknown.

The V call is TRBV9, the J call TRBJ1-1; D remains unclear. This TCR derives from a woman in her fifties or sixties in good health. Sequences were obtained from blood. CDR3 DNA sequence: TGTGCCAGCAGCGTAGGTCTGGGAGGCACTGAAGCTTTCTTT. Translated, it gives CASSVGLGGTEAFF.